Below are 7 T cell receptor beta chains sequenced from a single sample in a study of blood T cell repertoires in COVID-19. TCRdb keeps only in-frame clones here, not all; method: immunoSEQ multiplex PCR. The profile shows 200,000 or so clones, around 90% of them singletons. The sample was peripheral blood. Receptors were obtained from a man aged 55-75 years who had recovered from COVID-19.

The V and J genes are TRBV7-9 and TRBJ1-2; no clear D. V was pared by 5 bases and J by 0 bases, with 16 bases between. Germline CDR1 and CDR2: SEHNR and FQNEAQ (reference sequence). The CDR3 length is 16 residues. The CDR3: CASSTLGLTPNYGYTF. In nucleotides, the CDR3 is TGTGCCAGCAGCACCCTCGGACTTACGCCTAACTATGGCTACACCTTC. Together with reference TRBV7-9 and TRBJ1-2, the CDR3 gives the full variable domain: DTGVSQNPRHKITKRGQNVTFRCDPISEHNRLYWYRQTLGQGPEFLTYFQNEAQLEKSRLLSDRFSAERPKGSFSTLEIQRTEQGDSAMYLCASSTLGLTPNYGYTFGSGTRLTVV.

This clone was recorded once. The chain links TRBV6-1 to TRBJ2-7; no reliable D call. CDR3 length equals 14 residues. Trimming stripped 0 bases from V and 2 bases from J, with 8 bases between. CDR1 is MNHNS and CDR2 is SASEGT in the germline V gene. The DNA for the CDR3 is TGTGCCAGCAGTGAAGCTCTCCCGGCCTACGAGCAGTACTTC. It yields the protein CASSEALPAYEQYF.

The CDR3 reads CAGTGAYEQYF. The CDR3, as DNA: TGTGCCGGGACAGGGGCCTACGAGCAGTACTTC. V and J are TRBV30 and TRBJ2-7; TRBD1 aligns across 10 bases. V trimming: 8 bases; J trimming: 2 bases; junction bases outside the gene matches: 0. Looked up from germline, CDR1 is GTSNPN and CDR2 is SVGIG (reference sequence). The CDR3 is 11 residues long.

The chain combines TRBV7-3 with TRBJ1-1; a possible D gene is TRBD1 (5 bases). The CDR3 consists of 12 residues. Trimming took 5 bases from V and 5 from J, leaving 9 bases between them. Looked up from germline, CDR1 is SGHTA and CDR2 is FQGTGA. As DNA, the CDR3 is TGTGCCAGCAGCCGGGGACTGACTGAAGCTTTCTTT. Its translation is CASSRGLTEAFF.

CDR3 residues: CASRPTSTDTQYF. The CDR3 coding sequence is TGTGCCAGCAGACCCACTAGCACAGATACGCAGTATTTT. The rearrangement uses TRBV5-4 and TRBJ2-3; D remains ambiguous. This CDR3 comprises 13 residues. The germline V gene has CDR1 SGHNT and CDR2 YYREEE (reference sequence). V lost 5 bases, J lost 0 bases, and 7 bases lay in between.

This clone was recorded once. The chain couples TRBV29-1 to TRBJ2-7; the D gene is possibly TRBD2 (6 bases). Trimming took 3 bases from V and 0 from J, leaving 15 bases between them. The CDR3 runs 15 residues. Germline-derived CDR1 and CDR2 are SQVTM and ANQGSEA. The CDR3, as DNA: TGCAGCGTTGAGGGGACTCCGCGGAGCTCCTACGAGCAGTACTTC. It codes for CSVEGTPRSSYEQYF.

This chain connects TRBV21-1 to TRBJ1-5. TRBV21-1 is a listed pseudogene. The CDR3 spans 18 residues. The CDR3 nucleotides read TGTGCCAGCAGCAAAGATTACCGGGGGACGGCATACGGAGAGGCCCAGCATTTT. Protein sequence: CASSKDYRGTAYGEAQHF.